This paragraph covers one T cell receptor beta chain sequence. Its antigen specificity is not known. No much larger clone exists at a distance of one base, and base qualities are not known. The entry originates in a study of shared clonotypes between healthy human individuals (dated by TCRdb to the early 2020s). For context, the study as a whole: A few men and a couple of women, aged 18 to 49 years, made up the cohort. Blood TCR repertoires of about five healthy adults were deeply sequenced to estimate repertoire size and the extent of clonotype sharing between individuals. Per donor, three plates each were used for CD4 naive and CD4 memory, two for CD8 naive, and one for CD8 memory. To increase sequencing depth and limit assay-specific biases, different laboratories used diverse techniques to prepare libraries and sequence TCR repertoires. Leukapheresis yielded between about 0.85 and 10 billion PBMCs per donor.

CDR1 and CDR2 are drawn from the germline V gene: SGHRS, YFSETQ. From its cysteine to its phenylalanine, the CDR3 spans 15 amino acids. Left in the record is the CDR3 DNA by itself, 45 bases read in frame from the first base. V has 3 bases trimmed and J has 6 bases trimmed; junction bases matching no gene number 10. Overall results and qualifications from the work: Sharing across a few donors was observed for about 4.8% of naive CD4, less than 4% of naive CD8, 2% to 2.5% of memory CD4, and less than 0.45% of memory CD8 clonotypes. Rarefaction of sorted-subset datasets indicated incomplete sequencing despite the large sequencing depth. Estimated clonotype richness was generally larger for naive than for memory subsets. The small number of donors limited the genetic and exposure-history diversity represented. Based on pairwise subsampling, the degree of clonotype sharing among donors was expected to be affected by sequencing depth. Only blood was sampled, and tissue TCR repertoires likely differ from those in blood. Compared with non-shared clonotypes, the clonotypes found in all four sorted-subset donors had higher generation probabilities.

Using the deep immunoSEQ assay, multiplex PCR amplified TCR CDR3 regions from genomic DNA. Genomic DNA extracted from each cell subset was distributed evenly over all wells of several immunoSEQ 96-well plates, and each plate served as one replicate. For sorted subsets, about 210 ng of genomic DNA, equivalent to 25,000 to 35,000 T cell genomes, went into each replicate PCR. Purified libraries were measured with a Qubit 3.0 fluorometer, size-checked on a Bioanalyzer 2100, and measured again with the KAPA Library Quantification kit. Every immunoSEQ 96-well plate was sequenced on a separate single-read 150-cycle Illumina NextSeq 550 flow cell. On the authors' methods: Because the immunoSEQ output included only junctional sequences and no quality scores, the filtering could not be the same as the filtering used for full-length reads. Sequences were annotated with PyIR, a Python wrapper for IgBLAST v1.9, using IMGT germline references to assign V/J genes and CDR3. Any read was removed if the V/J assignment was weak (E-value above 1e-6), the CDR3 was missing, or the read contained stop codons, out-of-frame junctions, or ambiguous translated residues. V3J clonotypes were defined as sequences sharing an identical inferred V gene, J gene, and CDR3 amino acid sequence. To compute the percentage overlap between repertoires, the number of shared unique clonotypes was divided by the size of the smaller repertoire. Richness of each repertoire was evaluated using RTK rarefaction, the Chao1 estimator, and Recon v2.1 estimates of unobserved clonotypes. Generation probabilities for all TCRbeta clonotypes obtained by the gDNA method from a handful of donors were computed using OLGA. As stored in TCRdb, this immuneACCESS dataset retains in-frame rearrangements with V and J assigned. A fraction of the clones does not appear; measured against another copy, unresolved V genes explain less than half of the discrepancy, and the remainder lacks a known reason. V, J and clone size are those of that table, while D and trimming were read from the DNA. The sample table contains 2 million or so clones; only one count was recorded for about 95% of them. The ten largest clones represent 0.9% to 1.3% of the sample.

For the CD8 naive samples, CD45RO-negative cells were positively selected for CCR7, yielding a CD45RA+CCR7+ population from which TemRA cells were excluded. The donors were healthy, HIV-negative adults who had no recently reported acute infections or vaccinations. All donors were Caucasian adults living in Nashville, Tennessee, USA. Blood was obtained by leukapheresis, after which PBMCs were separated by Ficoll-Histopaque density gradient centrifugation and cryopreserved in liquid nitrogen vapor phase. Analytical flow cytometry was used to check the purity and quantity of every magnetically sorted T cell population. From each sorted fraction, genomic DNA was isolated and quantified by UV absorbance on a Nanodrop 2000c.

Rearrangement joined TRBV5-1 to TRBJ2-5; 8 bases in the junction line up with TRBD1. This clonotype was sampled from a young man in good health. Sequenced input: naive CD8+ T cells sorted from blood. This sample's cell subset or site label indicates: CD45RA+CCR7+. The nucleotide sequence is TGCGCCAGCAGCTACCGGACAGGGTGGAGGAAGACCCAGTACTTC. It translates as CASSYRTGWRKTQYF.